This is a list of T cell receptor beta chains from one sample in a study of T-cell memory formation after mild COVID-19. TCRdb re-called the 5' RACE reads through MiXCR, storing one row per CDR3 protein. The data show some 48,000 distinct CDR3 sequences, with 9% to 15% seen just once and approximately 23% held by the top ten. Sequencing was performed on PBMCs or a T cell subset sorted from them (not recorded which). These receptors came from a man aged 18 to 30 who had mild COVID-19 (a few samples of this study predate the infection). Cell type and time point are not known. The CDR3 runs from the conserved cysteine through the conserved F or W.

J: TRBJ2-3
V: TRBV20-1
CDR3: CSAREEETGRDTQYF

J: TRBJ2-3
V: TRBV4-3
CDR3: CASSRTYRGSDTQYF

J: TRBJ2-1
V: TRBV10-3
CDR3: CAIGGSDRLNEQFF

J: TRBJ2-5
V: TRBV12-3/TRBV12-4
CDR3: CASSLAGGEETQYF

J: TRBJ2-3
V: TRBV3-1
CDR3: CASSPGLVGGPNTDTQYF

J: TRBJ1-5
V: TRBV5-1
CDR3: CASSIGTEQPQHF

J: TRBJ2-3
V: TRBV20-1
CDR3: CSARTGGTDTQYF

J: TRBJ2-3
V: TRBV29-1
CDR3: CSVEATFTDTQYF

J: TRBJ1-2
V: TRBV10-2
CDR3: CASRDRAYNYGYTF

J: TRBJ1-1
V: TRBV19
CDR3: CASSIGLSAPATEAFF

J: TRBJ1-2
V: TRBV12-3/TRBV12-4
CDR3: CASSLGGTGPSNYGYTF

J: TRBJ2-7
V: TRBV20-1
CDR3: CSAPGQGHYEQYF

J: TRBJ1-2
V: TRBV20-1
CDR3: CSARVPPDSGYGYTF

J: TRBJ2-7
V: TRBV6-2/TRBV6-3
CDR3: CASSLGGAALDEQYF

J: TRBJ2-3
V: TRBV4-3
CDR3: CASSQEYLAGGHFPDTQYF

J: TRBJ2-3
V: TRBV11-1
CDR3: CASSLGDRSTDTQYF

J: TRBJ2-7
V: TRBV5-1
CDR3: CASSLNPRGSYEQYF

J: TRBJ2-1
V: TRBV12-3/TRBV12-4
CDR3: CASSSGAMGNEQFF

J: TRBJ2-1
V: TRBV9
CDR3: CASSPPRTGGSEQFF

J: TRBJ1-2
V: TRBV2
CDR3: CASSENGYGYTF

J: TRBJ1-1
V: TRBV12-3/TRBV12-4
CDR3: CASSYTGLMNTEAFF

J: TRBJ2-7
V: TRBV12-3/TRBV12-4
CDR3: CASSTTGRRSYEQYF

J: TRBJ1-6
V: TRBV5-1
CDR3: CASSFSGQYSPLHF

J: TRBJ2-3
V: TRBV5-4
CDR3: CASSPTGVPSDTQYF

J: TRBJ2-1
V: TRBV10-2
CDR3: CASSELGGYGNNEQFF

J: TRBJ1-4
V: TRBV20-1
CDR3: CSASWGSNEKLFF

J: TRBJ1-1
V: TRBV4-3
CDR3: CASSQRAAEGRNTEAFF

J: TRBJ1-3
V: TRBV29-1
CDR3: CSGDSGNTIYF

J: TRBJ2-6
V: TRBV4-3
CDR3: CASSRGRTGANVLTF

J: TRBJ2-1
V: TRBV2
CDR3: CASSSVSGNEQFF

J: TRBJ2-5
V: TRBV5-1
CDR3: CASRQPGSLETQYF

J: TRBJ2-5
V: TRBV6-1
CDR3: CASSESGGGAETQYF

J: TRBJ1-1
V: TRBV29-1
CDR3: CSVDAGNAEAFF

J: TRBJ2-3
V: TRBV5-4
CDR3: CASSFKGTTDTQYF

J: TRBJ1-5
V: TRBV5-1
CDR3: CASSQEGRQPQHF

J: TRBJ2-1
V: TRBV4-3
CDR3: CASSQDFPGRNYNEQFF

J: TRBJ2-5
V: TRBV6-2/TRBV6-3
CDR3: CASILGTGGTQYF

J: TRBJ2-3
V: TRBV6-4
CDR3: CASSETGGAADTQYF

J: TRBJ2-3
V: TRBV10-3
CDR3: CAISTGQGTDTQYF